The clone carrying this T cell receptor beta chain has a handful of counts. The data derive from a study of blood T cell repertoires in COVID-19. Looking at the study overall: Whether acute or convalescent, the COVID-19 samples came from the United States, Italy and Spain. PBMCs, B-cell-depleted T cells, or T cells were the source of the cDNA or gDNA that made up the material.

In the original processing: Amplifying reference gene primers gave estimates of nucleated cell counts. The assay was immunoSEQ multiplex PCR, and TCRdb's table has in-frame clones only and misses some. D and trimming were read from the DNA, whereas the V and J calls and clone size are those reported in that table. The table lists fewer than 150,000 clones, about three quarters of them singletons, with 5.5% to 7% in the top ten. V was pared by 4 bases and J by 4 bases, with 7 bases between. The CDR3 sequence is 13 residues long. Germline loops: CDR1 LGHNA, CDR2 YNFKEQ. This receptor was obtained from a man between 65 and 80 years old with acute or convalescent COVID-19. V usage is TRBV4-2 and J usage is TRBJ1-4; TRBD1 might be the D (5 bases). The sequenced sample was peripheral blood. DNA for the CDR3: TGTGCCAGCAGCCCCGACAGTAATGAAAAACTGTTTTTT. Its translation: CASSPDSNEKLFF.